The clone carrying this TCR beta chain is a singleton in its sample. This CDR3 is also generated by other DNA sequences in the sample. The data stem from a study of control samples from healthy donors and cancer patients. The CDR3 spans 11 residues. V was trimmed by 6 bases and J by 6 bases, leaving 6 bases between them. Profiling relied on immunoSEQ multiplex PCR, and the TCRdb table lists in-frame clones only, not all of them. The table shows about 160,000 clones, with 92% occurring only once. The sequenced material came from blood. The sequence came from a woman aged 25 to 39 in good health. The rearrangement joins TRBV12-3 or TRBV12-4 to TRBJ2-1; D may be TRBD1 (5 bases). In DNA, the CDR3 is TGTGCCAGCAGACAGGTCAATGAGCAGTTCTTC. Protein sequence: CASRQVNEQFF.